A single sample is the source of the 21 T cell receptor beta chains below, sequenced in a study of cytomegalovirus exposure and HLA in healthy donors. PCR employed 60 Vbeta and 13 Jbeta primers. Generated by immunoSEQ multiplex PCR, the TCRdb table keeps only in-frame clones and is missing some. This sample carries 150,000 or so clones, 65% to 90% of them seen once, and the ten largest clones take about 6.8%. The sample was PBMCs. These receptors were taken from a man aged 45-65 years in good health and CMV-seropositive.

This clone was seen just once. The V gene is TRBV5-6, the J gene TRBJ2-1; 9 positions agree with TRBD2. V gave up 1 base and J gave up 0 bases; unmatched junction bases: 5. Looked up from germline, CDR1 is SGHDT and CDR2 is YYEEEE. CDR3 length equals 17 residues. The CDR3 nucleotides are TGTGCCAGCAGCTTGACTAGCGGGTCCCGCTCCTACAATGAGCAGTTCTTC. The encoded protein is CASSLTSGSRSYNEQFF.

The V gene is TRBV7-3, the J gene TRBJ2-1, with 7 bases fitting TRBD2. CDR1 and CDR2 (germline): SGHTA, FQGTGA. V lost 3 bases, J lost 0 bases, and 5 bases stayed unmatched. The CDR3 spans 16 residues. CDR3 nucleotide sequence: TGTGCCAGCAGCTTGGAAGGCGGGGGCTCCTACAATGAGCAGTTCTTC. This encodes CASSLEGGGSYNEQFF.

This clone was seen more than once but under ten times. The chain links TRBV10-3 to TRBJ1-5, with D unclear. Germline loops: CDR1 ENHRY, CDR2 SYGVKD. This CDR3 comprises 13 residues. V was trimmed by 6 bases and J by 2 bases, leaving 8 bases between them. The CDR3 nucleotides are TGTGCCATCAGGAACGGGGGCAATCAGCCCCAGCATTTT. Protein sequence: CAIRNGGNQPQHF.

The chain carries TRBV7-8 and TRBJ1-1; D is possibly TRBD1 (6 bases). The V and J ends lost 0 bases and 8 bases respectively, with 13 bases between them. Germline V gives CDR1 SGHVS, CDR2 FQNEAQ. The CDR3 is made up of 14 amino acids. CDR3 nucleotide sequence: TGTGCCAGCAGCTTAGCGGGGGCCCTGCACGAAGCTTTCTTT. Its protein product is CASSLAGALHEAFF.

This chain connects TRBV5-1 to TRBJ2-2; TRBD2 might be the D (5 bases). The CDR3 runs 16 residues. Germline CDR1 reads SGHRS; CDR2 reads YFSETQ. The V gene lost 3 bases and the J gene lost 4 bases, with 16 bases spanning the gap. CDR3 coding DNA: TGCGCCAGCAGCTGGGGTCGGAGGTCGAGCACCGGGGAGCTGTTTTTT. This gives the protein CASSWGRRSSTGELFF.

This clone was observed a few times. The V gene is TRBV10-3, the J gene TRBJ1-1; 9 nucleotides match TRBD1. Germline CDR1 is ENHRY and CDR2 is SYGVKD. CDR3 length: 13 residues. Trimming removed 7 bases from V and 5 bases from J; junction bases left unmatched: 5. CDR3: CAINGQGNTEAFF. In nucleotides, the CDR3 is TGTGCCATCAACGGACAGGGGAATACTGAAGCTTTCTTT.

This chain connects TRBV5-1 to TRBJ2-5, with 13 bases aligning to TRBD2. CDR3 length: 16 amino acids. Germline CDR1 is SGHRS and CDR2 is YFSETQ. The V segment lost 4 bases and the J segment 7 bases; nucleotides outside the gene matches: 10. The CDR3 sequence: CASSPGLAGPGGTQYF. DNA of the CDR3: TGCGCCAGCAGCCCGGGACTAGCGGGGCCCGGTGGGACCCAGTACTTC. Combining the CDR3 with reference TRBV5-1 and TRBJ2-5 gives the whole variable domain KAGVTQTPRYLIKTRGQQVTLSCSPISGHRSVSWYQQTPGQGLQFLFEYFSETQRNKGNFPGRFSGRQFSNSRSEMNVSTLELGDSALYLCASSPGLAGPGGTQYFGPGTRLLVL.

V and J are TRBV5-1 and TRBJ2-1, with TRBD2 matching over 10 bases. Per germline, CDR1 SGHRS and CDR2 YFSETQ. Trimming at V came to 2 bases and at J to 10 bases, leaving 12 bases not matched to a gene. This CDR3 has 16 residues. The CDR3 sequence: CASSFPSGRGLGEQFF. The CDR3 bases are TGCGCCAGCAGCTTCCCTAGCGGGAGAGGTCTGGGAGAGCAGTTCTTC.

The V and J genes are TRBV7-8 and TRBJ1-2; TRBD1 aligns across 10 bases. This CDR3 contains 14 residues. The V gene's germline CDR1 is SGHVS and CDR2 FQNEAQ. The ends lost 1 base at V and 9 bases at J; junction bases unmatched: 5. CDR3 loop: CASSLVGTGVSYTF. The CDR3 DNA reads TGTGCCAGCAGCTTAGTCGGGACAGGGGTCAGCTACACCTTC.

This clone was seen only once. J is TRBJ1-2 and V is TRBV7-3; TRBD1 might be the D (5 bases). The V end was cut by 5 bases, the J end by 2 bases, with 18 bases between. The CDR3 is 16 residues long. Per the germline V gene, CDR1 is SGHTA and CDR2 is FQGTGA. CDR3: CASSSTGTGGNYGYTF. Here the CDR3 DNA reads TGTGCCAGCAGCAGTACCGGTACGGGGGGGAACTATGGCTACACCTTC. The full variable domain, completed using reference TRBV7-3 and TRBJ1-2, is GAGVSQTPSNKVTEKGKYVELRCDPISGHTALYWYRQSLGQGPEFLIYFQGTGAADDSGLPNDRFFAVRPEGSVSTLKIQRTERGDSAVYLCASSSTGTGGNYGYTFGSGTRLTVV.

The rearrangement uses TRBV19 and TRBJ2-3; 8 nucleotides align to TRBD1. Germline CDR1 reads LNHDA; CDR2 reads SQIVND (reference sequence). The CDR3 covers 16 residues. The V and J ends lost 5 bases and 5 bases, in that order; junction bases with no gene match: 12. CDR3 nucleotides: TGTGCCAGTAGTCCCCGGACAGGGATGGGAGGAGATACGCAGTATTTT. Translating it yields CASSPRTGMGGDTQYF.

This clone was recorded once. The chain uses TRBV6-6 and TRBJ1-5, with D maybe TRBD1 (6 bases). V lost 2 bases to trimming and J lost 1 base, with 9 bases between them. Germline CDR1 and CDR2: MNHNY and SVGAGI (reference sequence). The length of the CDR3 is 15 residues. The CDR3 sequence is CASSYTGLSNQPQHF. The CDR3 region has the DNA TGTGCCAGCAGTTACACAGGGCTCAGCAATCAGCCCCAGCATTTT.

The gene calls are TRBV29-1 and TRBJ1-1; perhaps TRBD1 as D (6 bases). Germline V gene sequence: CDR1 SQVTM, CDR2 ANQGSEA. Trimming cost V 7 bases and J 5 bases, with 17 bases left between them. The CDR3 spans 13 residues. CDR3 DNA: TGCAGCGCCTTACAGGGCCTGGGGACTGAAGCTTTCTTT. Encoded protein: CSALQGLGTEAFF. The variable domain in full, with the rest retrieved from reference TRBV29-1 and TRBJ1-1, is SAVISQKPSRDICQRGTSLTIQCQVDSQVTMMFWYRQQPGQSLTLIATANQGSEATYESGFVIDKFPISRPNLTFSTLTVSNMSPEDSSIYLCSALQGLGTEAFFGQGTRLTVV.

The V gene is TRBV27, the J gene TRBJ1-6; D unclear. CDR3 length equals 16 residues. Germline CDR1 and CDR2: MNHEY and SMNVEV (reference sequence). Trimming left V 4 bases short and J 0 bases short, with 10 bases between. The CDR3 is CASSSTASSYNSPLHF. Written as DNA, the CDR3 is TGTGCCAGCAGTTCCACCGCGAGCTCCTATAATTCACCCCTCCACTTT.

The chain has TRBV28 and TRBJ1-1; tentative D call: TRBD1 (6 bases). This CDR3 is 13 amino acids long. Trimming stripped 9 bases from V and 3 bases from J, with 14 bases between. Germline CDR1 reads MDHEN; CDR2 reads SYDVKM. This CDR3 is CASDHQGYTEAFF. The CDR3 nucleotides read TGTGCCAGTGATCACCAGGGGTACACTGAAGCTTTCTTT. Together with reference TRBV28 and TRBJ1-1, the CDR3 gives the full variable domain: DVKVTQSSRYLVKRTGEKVFLECVQDMDHENMFWYRQDPGLGLRLIYFSYDVKMKEKGDIPEGYSVSREKKERFSLILESASTNQTSMYLCASDHQGYTEAFFGQGTRLTVV.

A few counts support this clone. CDR3 nucleotides: TGTGCCATCAGTGTGGGGGGATCTAATTCACCCCTCCACTTT. As protein: CAISVGGSNSPLHF. The chain is built from TRBV10-3 and TRBJ1-6, with TRBD1 as a possible D gene (5 bases). The V gene's germline CDR1 is ENHRY and CDR2 SYGVKD. CDR3 length: 14 residues. V was clipped by 4 bases and J by 6 bases, with 10 bases between them.

The chain joins TRBV12-5 to TRBJ1-4; 8 bases map to TRBD1. Losses at the gene ends were 3 bases for V and 8 bases for J; bases not matched to a gene: 5. The CDR3 is made up of 14 amino acids. CDR1 LGHNT and CDR2 FRNRAP come from the germline V gene. The CDR3 DNA follows: TGTGCTAGTGGTTTCGGACAGGGTGGAGAAAAACTGTTTTTT. Its translation is CASGFGQGGEKLFF. The whole variable domain, filled in from reference TRBV12-5 and TRBJ1-4, reads DARVTQTPRHKVTEMGQEVTMRCQPILGHNTVFWYRQTMMQGLELLAYFRNRAPLDDSGMPKDRFSAEMPDATLATLKIQPSEPRDSAVYFCASGFGQGGEKLFFGSGTQLSVL.

The J gene is TRBJ2-1, the V gene TRBV5-4; D unresolved. Trimming removed 1 base from V and 1 base from J, with 3 bases in between. CDR1 and CDR2 from the germline V gene are SGHNT and YYREEE (reference sequence). The CDR3 runs to 13 residues. CDR3 coding DNA: TGTGCCAGCAGCTTGCAGTCCTACAATGAGCAGTTCTTC. The encoded protein is CASSLQSYNEQFF.

The gene calls are TRBV29-1 and TRBJ2-5; tentative D call: TRBD2 (5 bases). Trimming left V 6 bases short and J 3 bases short, with 11 bases between. This CDR3 has 12 amino acids. CDR1 and CDR2 from the germline V gene are SQVTM and ANQGSEA. The CDR3 nucleotides are TGCAGCGTCGTAGGGAGTGAAGAGACCCAGTACTTC. The encoded protein is CSVVGSEETQYF.

This clone has a single count. This chain uses TRBV5-1 with TRBJ2-1; 8 bases line up with TRBD2. Germline V gives CDR1 SGHRS, CDR2 YFSETQ. V shed 2 bases, J shed 5 bases, and the junction held 6 bases outside the gene matches. The CDR3 contains 15 residues. CDR3 nucleotides: TGCGCCAGCAGCTTTATTACAGCGGGGGACAATGAGCAGTTCTTC. It translates to CASSFITAGDNEQFF.

This sequence joins TRBV5-1 and TRBJ2-7; TRBD2 matches 11 bases. Germline CDR1 and CDR2: SGHRS and YFSETQ. CDR3 length equals 13 residues. V was clipped by 2 bases and J by 6 bases; unmatched bases: 1. The CDR3 region has the DNA TGCGCCAGCAGCTTCCTAGCGGGAGGCGAGCAGTACGTC. This gives the protein CASSFLAGGEQYV.